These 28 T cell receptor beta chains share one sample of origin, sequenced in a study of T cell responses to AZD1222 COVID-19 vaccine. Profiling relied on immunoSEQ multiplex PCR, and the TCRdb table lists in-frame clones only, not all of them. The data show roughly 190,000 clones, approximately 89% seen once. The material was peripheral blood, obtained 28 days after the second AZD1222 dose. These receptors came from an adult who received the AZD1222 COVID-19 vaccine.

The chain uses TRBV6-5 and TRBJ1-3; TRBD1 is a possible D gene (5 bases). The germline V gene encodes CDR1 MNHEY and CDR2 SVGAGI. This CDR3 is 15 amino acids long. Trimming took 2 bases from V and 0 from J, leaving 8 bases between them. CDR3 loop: CASSYRTNSGNTIYF. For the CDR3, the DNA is TGTGCCAGCAGTTACCGGACAAACTCTGGAAACACCATATATTTT.

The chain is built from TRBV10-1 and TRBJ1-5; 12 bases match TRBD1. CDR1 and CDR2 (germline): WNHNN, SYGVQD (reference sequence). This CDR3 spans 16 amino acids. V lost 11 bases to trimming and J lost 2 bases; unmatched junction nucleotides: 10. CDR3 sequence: CARRDRGRWGNQPQHF. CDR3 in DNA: TGCGCCCGCCGGGACAGGGGGCGTTGGGGCAATCAGCCCCAGCATTTT.

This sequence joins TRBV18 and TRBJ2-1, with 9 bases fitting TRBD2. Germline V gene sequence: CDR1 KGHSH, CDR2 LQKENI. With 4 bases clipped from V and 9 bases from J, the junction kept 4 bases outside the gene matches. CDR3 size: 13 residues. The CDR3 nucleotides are TGTGCCAGCTCACAGACTAGCGGCCTTGAGCAGTTCTTC. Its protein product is CASSQTSGLEQFF.

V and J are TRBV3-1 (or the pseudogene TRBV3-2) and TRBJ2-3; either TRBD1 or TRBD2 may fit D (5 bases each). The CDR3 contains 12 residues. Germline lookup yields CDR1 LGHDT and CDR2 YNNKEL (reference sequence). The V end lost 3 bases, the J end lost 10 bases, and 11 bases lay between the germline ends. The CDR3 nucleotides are TGTGCCAGCAGCCAGGGACCCGGTTCGCAGTATTTT. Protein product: CASSQGPGSQYF.

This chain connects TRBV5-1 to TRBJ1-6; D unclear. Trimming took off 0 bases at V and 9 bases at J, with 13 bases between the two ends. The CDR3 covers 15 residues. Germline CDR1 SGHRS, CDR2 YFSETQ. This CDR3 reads CASSLAQAASSPLHF. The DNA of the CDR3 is TGCGCCAGCAGCTTGGCCCAGGCGGCTTCTTCACCCCTCCACTTT.

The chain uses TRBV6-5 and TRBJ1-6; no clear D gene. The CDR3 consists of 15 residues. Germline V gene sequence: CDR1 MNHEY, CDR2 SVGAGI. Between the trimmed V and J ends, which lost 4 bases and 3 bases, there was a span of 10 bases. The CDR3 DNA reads TGTGCCAGCAGTTTGGGCCAGAACTATAATTCACCCCTCCACTTT. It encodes CASSLGQNYNSPLHF.

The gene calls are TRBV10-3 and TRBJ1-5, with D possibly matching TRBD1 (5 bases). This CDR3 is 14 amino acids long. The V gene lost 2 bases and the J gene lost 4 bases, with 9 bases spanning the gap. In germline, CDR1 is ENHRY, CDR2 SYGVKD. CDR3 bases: TGTGCCATCAGTGAGCTGGGGGATAATCAGCCCCAGCATTTT. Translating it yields CAISELGDNQPQHF.

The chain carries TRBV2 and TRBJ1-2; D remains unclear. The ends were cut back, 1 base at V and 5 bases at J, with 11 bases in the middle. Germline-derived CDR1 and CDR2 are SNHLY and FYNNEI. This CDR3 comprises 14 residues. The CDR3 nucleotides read TGTGCCAGCAGTGAAGGTGGGTCAGATTATGGCTACACCTTC. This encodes CASSEGGSDYGYTF.

The chain's CDR3 is CASSESVSPFGGYTF. The CDR3 nucleotides are TGTGCCAGCAGTGAATCGGTCAGCCCCTTTGGGGGCTACACCTTC. The rearrangement uses TRBV25-1 and TRBJ1-2; D is ambiguous. Between the trimmed V and J ends, which lost 1 base and 8 bases, there was a span of 17 bases. Germline CDR1 reads MGHDK; CDR2 reads SYGVNS. CDR3 length: 15 amino acids.

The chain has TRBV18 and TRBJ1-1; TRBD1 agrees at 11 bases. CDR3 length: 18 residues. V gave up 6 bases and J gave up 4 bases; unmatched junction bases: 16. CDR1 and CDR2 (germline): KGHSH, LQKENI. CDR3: CASSSYLLGTGGSTEAFF. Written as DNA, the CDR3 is TGTGCCAGCTCCTCCTACCTCCTCGGGACAGGGGGTAGCACTGAAGCTTTCTTT.

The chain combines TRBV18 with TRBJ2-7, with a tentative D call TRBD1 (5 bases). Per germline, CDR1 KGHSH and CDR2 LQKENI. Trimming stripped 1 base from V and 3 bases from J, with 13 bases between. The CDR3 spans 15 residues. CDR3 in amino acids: CASSPQGKSGYEQYF. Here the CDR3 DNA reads TGTGCCAGCTCACCACAGGGGAAGAGTGGCTACGAGCAGTACTTC.

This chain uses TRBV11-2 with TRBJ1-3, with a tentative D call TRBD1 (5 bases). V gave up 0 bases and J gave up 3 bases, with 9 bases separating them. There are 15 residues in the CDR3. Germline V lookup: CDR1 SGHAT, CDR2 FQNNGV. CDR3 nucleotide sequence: TGTGCCAGCAGCTTAGATAGGGGCAATGGAAACACCATATATTTT. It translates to CASSLDRGNGNTIYF.

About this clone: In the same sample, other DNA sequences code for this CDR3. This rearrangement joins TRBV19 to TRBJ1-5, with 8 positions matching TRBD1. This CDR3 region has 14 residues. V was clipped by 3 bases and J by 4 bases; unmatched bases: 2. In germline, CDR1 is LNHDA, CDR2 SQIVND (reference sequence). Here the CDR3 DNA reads TGTGCCAGTAGTATTACAGGGGGGAATCAGCCCCAGCATTTT. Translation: CASSITGGNQPQHF.

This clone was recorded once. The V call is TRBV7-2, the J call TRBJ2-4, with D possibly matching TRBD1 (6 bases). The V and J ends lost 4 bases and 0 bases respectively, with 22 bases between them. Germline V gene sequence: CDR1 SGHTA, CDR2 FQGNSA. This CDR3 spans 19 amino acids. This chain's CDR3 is CASSSKGLDRLRAKNIQYF. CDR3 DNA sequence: TGTGCCAGCAGCTCCAAGGGATTGGACAGACTCAGAGCCAAAAACATTCAGTACTTC.

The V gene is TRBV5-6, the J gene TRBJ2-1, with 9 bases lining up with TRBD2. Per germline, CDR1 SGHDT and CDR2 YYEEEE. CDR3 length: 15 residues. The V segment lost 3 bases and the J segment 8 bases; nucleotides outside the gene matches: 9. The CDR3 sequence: CASSSSSGAPDEQFF. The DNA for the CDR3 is TGTGCCAGCAGCTCTTCTAGCGGGGCCCCGGATGAGCAGTTCTTC. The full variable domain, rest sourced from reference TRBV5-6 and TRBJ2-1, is DAGVTQSPTHLIKTRGQQVTLRCSPKSGHDTVSWYQQALGQGPQFIFQYYEEEERQRGNFPDRFSGHQFPNYSSELNVNALLLGDSALYLCASSSSSGAPDEQFFGPGTRLTVL.

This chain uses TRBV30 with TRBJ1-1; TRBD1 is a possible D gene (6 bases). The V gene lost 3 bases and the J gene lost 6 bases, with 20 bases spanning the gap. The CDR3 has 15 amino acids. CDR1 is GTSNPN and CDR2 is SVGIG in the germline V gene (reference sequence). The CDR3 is CAWRQDQTRGAEAFF. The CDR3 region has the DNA TGTGCCTGGAGGCAGGACCAGACCAGGGGAGCTGAAGCTTTCTTT. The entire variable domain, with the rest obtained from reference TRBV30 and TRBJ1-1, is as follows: SQTIHQWPATLVQPVGSPLSLECTVEGTSNPNLYWYRQAAGRGLQLLFYSVGIGQISSEVPQNLSASRPQDRQFILSSKKLLLSDSGFYLCAWRQDQTRGAEAFFGQGTRLTVV.

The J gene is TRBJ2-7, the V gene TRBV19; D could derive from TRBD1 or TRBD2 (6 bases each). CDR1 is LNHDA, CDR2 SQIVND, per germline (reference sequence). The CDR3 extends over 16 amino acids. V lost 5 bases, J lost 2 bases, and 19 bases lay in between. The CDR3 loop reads CASSGIMGGIAYEQYF. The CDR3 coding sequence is TGTGCCAGTAGTGGGATTATGGGGGGCATCGCCTACGAGCAGTACTTC.

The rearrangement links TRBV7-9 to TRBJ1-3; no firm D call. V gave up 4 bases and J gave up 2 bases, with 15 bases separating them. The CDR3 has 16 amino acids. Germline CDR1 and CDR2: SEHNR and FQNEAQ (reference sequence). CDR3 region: CASSSKRAGAGNTIYF. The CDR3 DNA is TGTGCCAGCAGCTCCAAGAGGGCAGGCGCTGGAAACACCATATATTTT.

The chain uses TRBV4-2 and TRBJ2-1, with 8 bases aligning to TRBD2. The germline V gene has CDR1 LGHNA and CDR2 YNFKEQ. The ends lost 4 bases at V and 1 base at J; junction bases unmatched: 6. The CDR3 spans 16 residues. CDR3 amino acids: CASSPQAGESYNEQFF. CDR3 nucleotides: TGTGCCAGCAGCCCACAAGCGGGGGAGTCCTACAATGAGCAGTTCTTC.

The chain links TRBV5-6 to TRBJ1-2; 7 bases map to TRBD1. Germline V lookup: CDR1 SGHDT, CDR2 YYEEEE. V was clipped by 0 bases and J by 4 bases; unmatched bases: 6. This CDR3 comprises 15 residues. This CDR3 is CASSLAAGGVYGYTF. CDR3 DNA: TGTGCCAGCAGCTTGGCGGCAGGGGGAGTCTATGGCTACACCTTC.

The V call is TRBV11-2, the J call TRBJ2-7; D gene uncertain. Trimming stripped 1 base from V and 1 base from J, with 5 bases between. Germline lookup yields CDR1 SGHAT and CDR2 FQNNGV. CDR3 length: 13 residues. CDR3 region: CASSLGGSYEQYF. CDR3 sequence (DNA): TGTGCCAGCAGCTTAGGTGGATCCTACGAGCAGTACTTC.

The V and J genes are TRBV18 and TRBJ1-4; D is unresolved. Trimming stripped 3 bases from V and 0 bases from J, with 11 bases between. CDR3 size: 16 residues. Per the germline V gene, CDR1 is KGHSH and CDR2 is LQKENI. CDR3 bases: TGTGCCAGCTCACCGCAGAACGGTGCAACTAATGAAAAACTGTTTTTT. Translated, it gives CASSPQNGATNEKLFF.

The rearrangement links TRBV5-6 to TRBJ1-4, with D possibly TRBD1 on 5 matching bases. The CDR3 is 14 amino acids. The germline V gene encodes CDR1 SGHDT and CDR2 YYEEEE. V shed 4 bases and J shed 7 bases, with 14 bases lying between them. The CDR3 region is CASSPQGGVEKLFF. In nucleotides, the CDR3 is TGTGCCAGCAGCCCCCAGGGAGGGGTTGAAAAACTGTTTTTT. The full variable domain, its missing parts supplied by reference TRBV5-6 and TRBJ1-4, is DAGVTQSPTHLIKTRGQQVTLRCSPKSGHDTVSWYQQALGQGPQFIFQYYEEEERQRGNFPDRFSGHQFPNYSSELNVNALLLGDSALYLCASSPQGGVEKLFFGSGTQLSVL.

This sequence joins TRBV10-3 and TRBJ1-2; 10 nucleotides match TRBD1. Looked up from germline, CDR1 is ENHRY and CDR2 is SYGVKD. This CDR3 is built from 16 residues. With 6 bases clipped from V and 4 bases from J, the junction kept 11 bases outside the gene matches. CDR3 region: CAISREGTGAGYGYTF. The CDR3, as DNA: TGTGCCATCAGCAGGGAAGGGACAGGGGCTGGCTATGGCTACACCTTC.

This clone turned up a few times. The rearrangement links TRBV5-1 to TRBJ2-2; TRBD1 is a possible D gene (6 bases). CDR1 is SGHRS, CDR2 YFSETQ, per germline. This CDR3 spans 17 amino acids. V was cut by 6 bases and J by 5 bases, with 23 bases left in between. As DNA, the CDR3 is TGCGCCAGCACCAACCCCCTTGAACAGGGCCTGACCGGGGAGCTGTTTTTT. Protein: CASTNPLEQGLTGELFF.

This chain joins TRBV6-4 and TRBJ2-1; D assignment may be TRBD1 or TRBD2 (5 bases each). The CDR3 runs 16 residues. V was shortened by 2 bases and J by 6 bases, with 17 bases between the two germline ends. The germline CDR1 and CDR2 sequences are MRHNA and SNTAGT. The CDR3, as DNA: TGTGCCAGCAGTGACCCCGGGGTCCTGAGGGGCAATGAGCAGTTCTTC. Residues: CASSDPGVLRGNEQFF.

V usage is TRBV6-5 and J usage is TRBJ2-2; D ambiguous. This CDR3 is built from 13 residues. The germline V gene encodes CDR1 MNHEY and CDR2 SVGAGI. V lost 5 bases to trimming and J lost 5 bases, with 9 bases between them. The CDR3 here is CASSTRPTGELFF. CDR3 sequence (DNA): TGTGCCAGCAGTACCCGACCGACCGGGGAGCTGTTTTTT.

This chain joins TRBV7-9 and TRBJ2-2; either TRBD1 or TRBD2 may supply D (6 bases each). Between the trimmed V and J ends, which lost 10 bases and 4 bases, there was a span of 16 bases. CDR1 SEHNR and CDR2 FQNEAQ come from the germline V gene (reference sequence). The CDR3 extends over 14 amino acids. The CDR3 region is CATPEGGGTGELFF. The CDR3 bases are TGTGCCACCCCAGAGGGGGGAGGCACCGGGGAGCTGTTTTTT.